The 16 T cell receptor beta chains listed next were all sequenced from one sample in a study of blood T cell repertoires in COVID-19. Profiling relied on immunoSEQ multiplex PCR, and the TCRdb table lists in-frame clones only, not all of them. The sample consists of around 230,000 clones, more than 80% of them appearing once. Sequences were obtained from PBMCs or T cells enriched from blood (not recorded which). The receptors were sampled from a middle-aged man who had recovered from COVID-19.

The gene calls are TRBV25-1 and TRBJ1-3, with D unresolved. V was cut by 4 bases and J by 8 bases, with 24 bases left in between. CDR1 and CDR2 (germline): MGHDK, SYGVNS. This CDR3 is 17 amino acids long. In DNA, the CDR3 is TGTGCCAGCAGTGGACCGGGGAGGGTAGATCATCGACACACCATATATTTT. Its protein product is CASSGPGRVDHRHTIYF.

This sequence joins TRBV11-2 and TRBJ2-1; the D is unclear. The V gene lost 1 base and the J gene lost 8 bases, with 12 bases spanning the gap. This CDR3 has 14 amino acids. From germline, CDR1 is SGHAT and CDR2 FQNNGV. DNA for the CDR3: TGTGCCAGCAGCTTAGCGTCCGCGAGCCATGAGCAGTTCTTC. It codes for CASSLASASHEQFF.

The chain joins TRBV10-1 to TRBJ1-2, with 7 bases aligning to TRBD1. After removal of 5 bases from V and 2 bases from J, the junction contained 5 bases not matched to a gene. Germline V gives CDR1 WNHNN, CDR2 SYGVQD (reference sequence). The CDR3 loop spans 14 amino acids. The CDR3 is CASSPGQTNYGYTF. In DNA, the CDR3 is TGCGCCAGCAGTCCGGGACAGACGAACTATGGCTACACCTTC.

This clone was observed a few times. The chain uses TRBV3-1 (or the pseudogene TRBV3-2) and TRBJ2-7; 11 bases fit TRBD2. This CDR3 spans 17 amino acids. Trimming cost V 3 bases and J 1 base; bases outside gene matches: 8. From germline, CDR1 is LGHDT and CDR2 YNNKEL (reference sequence). The CDR3 loop reads CASSHQLAGGPSYEQYF. The CDR3 DNA sequence: TGTGCCAGCAGCCATCAGCTAGCGGGGGGCCCTTCCTACGAGCAGTACTTC.

This sequence joins TRBV14 and TRBJ2-1; 7 bases line up with TRBD2. With 4 bases clipped from V and 6 bases from J, the junction kept 6 bases outside the gene matches. The CDR3 contains 14 residues. Germline V gene sequence: CDR1 SGHDN, CDR2 FVKESK. CDR3: CASSPRLAANEQFF. In nucleotides, the CDR3 is TGTGCCAGCAGCCCGAGACTAGCAGCCAATGAGCAGTTCTTC.

The V call is TRBV6-5, the J call TRBJ2-2; D may be TRBD1 (6 bases). The CDR3 consists of 14 residues. Germline assignment: CDR1 MNHEY and CDR2 SVGAGI. V shed 7 bases and J shed 6 bases, with 15 bases lying between them. CDR3 sequence: CASNSGPGAGELFF. Written as DNA, the CDR3 is TGTGCCAGCAATTCCGGGCCAGGGGCCGGGGAGCTGTTTTTT.

The genes are TRBV30 and TRBJ1-1; D possibly corresponds to TRBD1 (6 bases). The CDR3 extends over 13 amino acids. Per the germline V gene, CDR1 is GTSNPN and CDR2 is SVGIG (reference sequence). With 6 bases removed from V and 11 bases from J, the gap between germline ends came to 22 bases. The CDR3 sequence is CACHFRGLIMAFF. For the CDR3, the DNA is TGTGCCTGCCATTTTAGGGGGTTGATCATGGCTTTCTTT.

The chain uses TRBV27 and TRBJ1-5; 7 nucleotides match TRBD1. The CDR3 runs to 19 residues. V lost 3 bases, J lost 2 bases, and 16 bases stayed unmatched. Per germline, CDR1 MNHEY and CDR2 SMNVEV (reference sequence). DNA for the CDR3: TGTGCCAGCAGTTTGGACGGGACAGCGGTTCAGTTGGGCAATCAGCCCCAGCATTTT. Translated: CASSLDGTAVQLGNQPQHF.

The V gene is TRBV5-1, the J gene TRBJ1-1; 10 positions match TRBD1. The V gene end was trimmed by 5 bases and the J gene end by 6 bases; junction bases not matched to a gene: 13. Per the germline V gene, CDR1 is SGHRS and CDR2 is YFSETQ. This CDR3 comprises 16 residues. The CDR3 sequence: CASRGGSGQGQSEAFF. CDR3 nucleotide sequence: TGCGCCAGCAGAGGGGGTTCGGGACAGGGGCAATCTGAAGCTTTCTTT.

V usage is TRBV19 and J usage is TRBJ2-1; TRBD2 might be the D (6 bases). The CDR3 totals 16 residues. V dropped 5 bases and J dropped 0 bases, with 14 bases sitting between them. From germline, CDR1 is LNHDA and CDR2 SQIVND (reference sequence). In DNA, the CDR3 is TGTGCCAGTAGTCTCGGACTACCATCCTCCTACAATGAGCAGTTCTTC. This gives the protein CASSLGLPSSYNEQFF.

In its sample, this clone was seen once. The CDR3 DNA follows: TGTGCCAGCAGACCATCCGGGACAGGGAACACTGAAGCTTTCTTT. The encoded protein is CASRPSGTGNTEAFF. This chain uses TRBV7-8 with TRBJ1-1; 8 bases fit TRBD1. Germline trimming cut 6 bases from V and 1 base from J; bases unmatched to any gene: 7. From germline, CDR1 is SGHVS and CDR2 FQNEAQ. The CDR3 has 15 residues.

This clone was found a few times. The rearrangement links TRBV19 to TRBJ1-5, with 9 bases fitting TRBD1. This CDR3 region has 15 residues. From germline, CDR1 is LNHDA and CDR2 SQIVND (reference sequence). Unmatched junction bases numbered 11, after V lost 9 bases and J lost 5 bases. In DNA form, the CDR3 reads TGTGCCAGCCGTATCACAGGGGGCAGCCATCAGCCCCAGCATTTT. As protein: CASRITGGSHQPQHF. Supplemented by reference TRBV19 and TRBJ1-5, the full variable domain reads DGGITQSPKYLFRKEGQNVTLSCEQNLNHDAMYWYRQDPGQGLRLIYYSQIVNDFQKGDIAEGYSVSREKKESFPLTVTSAQKNPTAFYLCASRITGGSHQPQHFGDGTRLSIL.

This clone was observed a single time. J is TRBJ1-2 and V is TRBV15; 8 bases line up with TRBD1. Germline V gene sequence: CDR1 LNHNV, CDR2 YYDKDF (reference sequence). The CDR3 runs 14 residues. The trim removed 9 bases at V and 5 bases at J, leaving 11 bases unmatched. For the CDR3, the DNA is TGTGCCACAGCTAACAGGGGGGAGGATTATGGCTACACCTTC. Its protein is CATANRGEDYGYTF.

The rearrangement joins TRBV19 to TRBJ1-5; D unresolved. CDR3 length: 15 amino acids. Germline CDR1 is LNHDA and CDR2 is SQIVND (reference sequence). The V end was cut by 7 bases, the J end by 5 bases, with 18 bases between. CDR3: CASTPDWRLDQPQHF. In DNA, the CDR3 is TGTGCCAGTACCCCGGACTGGAGACTCGATCAGCCCCAGCATTTT. Combining the CDR3 with reference TRBV19 and TRBJ1-5 gives the whole variable domain DGGITQSPKYLFRKEGQNVTLSCEQNLNHDAMYWYRQDPGQGLRLIYYSQIVNDFQKGDIAEGYSVSREKKESFPLTVTSAQKNPTAFYLCASTPDWRLDQPQHFGDGTRLSIL.

The J gene is TRBJ2-2, the V gene TRBV5-1; D unresolved. The CDR3 is 14 residues long. The germline V gene has CDR1 SGHRS and CDR2 YFSETQ. Trimming took off 1 base at V and 5 bases at J, with 9 bases between the two ends. The CDR3 coding sequence is TGCGCCAGCAGCTTGTGGCAGTCAACCGGGGAGCTGTTTTTT. It encodes CASSLWQSTGELFF.

The V and J genes are TRBV6-4 and TRBJ2-2, with 8 bases fitting TRBD1. Germline-derived CDR1 and CDR2 are MRHNA and SNTAGT. The CDR3 sequence is 16 residues long. Trimming removed 2 bases from V and 4 bases from J; junction bases left unmatched: 6. The CDR3 bases are TGTGCCAGCAGTGACCCTGGACAGGGTGGCACCGGGGAGCTGTTTTTT. It translates to CASSDPGQGGTGELFF.